Presented here are 8 T cell receptor beta chains from one specimen sequenced in a study of cytomegalovirus exposure and HLA in healthy donors. This PCR relied on a set of 60 Vbeta primers and 13 Jbeta primers. Assay used: immunoSEQ multiplex PCR; TCRdb lists only in-frame clones, some missing. Of some 110,000 clones in the sample, 73% were seen once. The sequencing input was PBMCs. The receptors were gathered from a man between 60 and 70 years old in good health and CMV-seropositive.

The table lists this clone with a few counts. The V and J genes are TRBV2 and TRBJ1-5; a weak D match, TRBD1 (5 bases). The CDR3 is 12 amino acids. Trimming shortened V by 5 bases and J by 6 bases, and 8 bases separated the two germline ends. Germline V gives CDR1 SNHLY, CDR2 FYNNEI. CDR3 region: CASSFQGQPQHF. CDR3 DNA sequence: TGTGCCAGCAGTTTCCAGGGTCAGCCCCAGCATTTT.

This chain links TRBV5-5 with TRBJ1-5; 11 bases are a match to TRBD1. Germline CDR1 is SGHKS and CDR2 is YYEKEE (reference sequence). There are 15 residues in the CDR3. J gave up 4 bases and V 2 bases, and 2 bases lay outside the gene matches. CDR3 sequence (DNA): TGTGCCAGCAGCTTTGGGACAGGGGGTAATCAGCCCCAGCATTTT. This sequence encodes CASSFGTGGNQPQHF.

The chain recombines TRBV7-2 with TRBJ2-7, with 12 bases matching TRBD2. Germline assignment: CDR1 SGHTA and CDR2 FQGNSA. Germline trimming cut 1 base from V and 2 bases from J; bases unmatched to any gene: 3. This CDR3 spans 16 amino acids. The CDR3 DNA sequence: TGTGCCAGCAGCTTAGGGGCTAGCGGGGGGGCCTACGAGCAGTACTTC. Its translation: CASSLGASGGAYEQYF.

This chain connects TRBV6-5 to TRBJ2-1, with a weak D call TRBD1 (5 bases). This CDR3 spans 14 amino acids. Germline loops: CDR1 MNHEY, CDR2 SVGAGI. The V end was cut by 6 bases, the J end by 0 bases, with 9 bases between. The CDR3 nucleotides read TGTGCCAGCAGAAGACAGAGCTCCTACAATGAGCAGTTCTTC. It specifies CASRRQSSYNEQFF.

The CDR3 protein is CASSLRGAGTGELFF. CDR3 DNA: TGCGCCAGCAGCTTGCGGGGGGCTGGTACCGGGGAGCTGTTTTTT. The chain combines TRBV5-1 with TRBJ2-2; weak D call: TRBD2 (7 bases). V was trimmed by 1 base and J by 5 bases, leaving 12 bases between them. Germline CDR1 SGHRS, CDR2 YFSETQ. The CDR3 is made up of 15 amino acids.

This clone was seen a single time. The genes are TRBV7-3 and TRBJ1-1; possibly TRBD1 for D (6 bases). The CDR3 runs to 16 residues. CDR1 and CDR2 from the germline V gene are SGHTA and FQGTGA. Between the trimmed V and J ends, which lost 0 bases and 2 bases, there was a span of 13 bases. CDR3 amino acids: CASSLTATGINTEAFF. The CDR3 DNA reads as TGTGCCAGCAGCTTAACCGCCACAGGGATTAACACTGAAGCTTTCTTT.

This chain links TRBV9 with TRBJ1-3; D is uncertain. V was shortened by 0 bases and J by 0 bases, with 10 bases between the two germline ends. The CDR3 is 16 residues long. CDR1 SGDLS and CDR2 YYNGEE come from the germline V gene. In DNA, the CDR3 is TGTGCCAGCAGCGTAGGCCGCGGGAGCTCTGGAAACACCATATATTTT. This sequence encodes CASSVGRGSSGNTIYF.

This chain connects TRBV18 to TRBJ2-3, with 10 bases matching TRBD1. Germline lookup yields CDR1 KGHSH and CDR2 LQKENI. The CDR3 is 15 residues long. The J segment lost 5 bases and the V segment lost 4 bases, leaving 6 bases of the junction unmatched. CDR3 coding DNA: TGTGCCAGCTCACTGGGACAGGGGAGTGGAGATACGCAGTATTTT. Protein sequence: CASSLGQGSGDTQYF.